Sequencing of this T cell receptor beta chain was carried out in a study of shared clonotypes between healthy human individuals. Sequenced by immunoSEQ multiplex PCR; TCRdb stores in-frame clones only, minus some. Seen here are 950,000 to 1,100,000 clones, around 74% observed once, and the top ten hold about 1.5%. A word on this clone: The antigen is undetermined.

The study's findings and limits: Against clonotypes common to all four donors, non-shared ones had lower generation probabilities. The donor pool, a small one, limited the genetic and exposure-history diversity represented.

Per the germline V gene, CDR1 is LGHNT and CDR2 is FRNRAP. V lost 7 bases and J 7 bases, leaving 15 bases between the germline ends. This CDR3 has 13 residues. This sequence joins TRBV12-5 and TRBJ2-3; TRBD2 might be the D (8 bases). The TCR was taken from a man younger than 30 in good health. The sequencing input was memory CD4+ T cells sorted from blood. Sample subset: CD45RA-negative fraction. The CDR3 here is CASAGGGAYTQYF. The DNA of the CDR3 is TGTGCTAGTGCGGGAGGGGGCGCCTATACGCAGTATTTT.